The 9 T cell receptor beta chains reported below all come from one sample, sequenced in a study of lymphopenia after photon versus proton radiotherapy. Repertoires were generated with immunoSEQ multiplex PCR, while TCRdb's copy carries only in-frame clones and drops some. The sample shows 15,000 to 20,000 clones, around 84% of them seen only once. Sequencing was performed on peripheral blood, taken from a patient treated with proton-based radiotherapy. All receptors derive from a man in his 70s with pancreatic cancer.

This clone came up a few times. This chain connects TRBV5-6 to TRBJ1-2; 7 nucleotides align to TRBD1. V lost 0 bases and J lost 4; bases outside the gene matches: 6. Germline values: CDR1 SGHDT, CDR2 YYEEEE. The CDR3 is 15 residues long. The CDR3 DNA follows: TGTGCCAGCAGCTTGGGGGACAGAGAGAGCTATGGCTACACCTTC. This encodes CASSLGDRESYGYTF.

The chain uses TRBV19 and TRBJ2-5, with TRBD1 identical over 7 bases. Germline-derived CDR1 and CDR2 are LNHDA and SQIVND (reference sequence). CDR3 size: 15 residues. V trimming: 1 base; J trimming: 1 base; junction bases outside the gene matches: 3. CDR3 region: CASSIVTGSQETQYF. The CDR3 bases are TGTGCCAGTAGTATAGTGACAGGGAGCCAAGAGACCCAGTACTTC.

CDR3: CASSPPKLKSYNEQFF. Here the CDR3 DNA reads TGTGCCAGCAGCCCACCGAAGCTGAAATCCTACAATGAGCAGTTCTTC. The rearrangement uses TRBV27 and TRBJ2-1; D gene unclear. Trimming removed 6 bases at V and 1 base at J, with 16 bases between. The V gene's germline CDR1 is MNHEY and CDR2 SMNVEV (reference sequence). The CDR3 sequence is 16 residues long.

The genes are TRBV27 and TRBJ2-7; TRBD1 aligns across 7 bases. The CDR3 contains 16 residues. The germline V gene encodes CDR1 MNHEY and CDR2 SMNVEV (reference sequence). With 0 bases clipped from V and 3 bases from J, the junction kept 8 bases outside the gene matches. The CDR3 bases are TGTGCCAGCAGTTTATCCGGGACAGTGACAGTCTACGAGCAGTACTTC. Translation gives CASSLSGTVTVYEQYF.

The V and J genes are TRBV5-4 and TRBJ1-6, with unresolved D. Deletions cut 1 base from V and 7 bases from J, with 9 bases between. This CDR3 is built from 14 residues. From germline, CDR1 is SGHNT and CDR2 YYREEE (reference sequence). The CDR3, as DNA: TGTGCCAGCAGCTTGAGAGACCGGAATTCACCCCTCCACTTT. Its translation is CASSLRDRNSPLHF.

The rearrangement links TRBV5-1 to TRBJ2-2; 7 nucleotides agree with TRBD2. The CDR3 loop spans 15 amino acids. V trimming: 5 bases; J trimming: 6 bases; junction bases outside the gene matches: 10. The germline CDR1 and CDR2 sequences are SGHRS and YFSETQ. The CDR3 DNA is TGCGCCAGCAGAAAAGGGGAGGGCAGCGCCGGGGAGCTGTTTTTT. Translated, it gives CASRKGEGSAGELFF.

The J gene is TRBJ2-1, the V gene TRBV5-6; 10 bases match TRBD2. V shed 4 bases, J shed 3 bases, and the junction held 1 base outside the gene matches. There are 14 residues in the CDR3. Germline CDR1 reads SGHDT; CDR2 reads YYEEEE. CDR3 amino acids: CASSRTSGYNEQFF. The DNA for the CDR3 is TGTGCCAGCAGCCGGACTAGCGGCTACAATGAGCAGTTCTTC. The full variable domain, in which reference TRBV5-6 and TRBJ2-1 provide the parts outside the CDR3, is DAGVTQSPTHLIKTRGQQVTLRCSPKSGHDTVSWYQQALGQGPQFIFQYYEEEERQRGNFPDRFSGHQFPNYSSELNVNALLLGDSALYLCASSRTSGYNEQFFGPGTRLTVL.

J is TRBJ2-7 and V is TRBV28; 8 nucleotides match TRBD1. CDR3 size: 15 residues. In germline, CDR1 is MDHEN, CDR2 SYDVKM. V lost 4 bases and J lost 0; bases outside the gene matches: 5. The CDR3 here is CASSSGTGDSYEQYF. The CDR3 DNA is TGTGCCAGCAGTTCCGGGACAGGCGACTCCTACGAGCAGTACTTC.

The V call is TRBV5-1, the J call TRBJ1-1; no firm D call. Per the germline V gene, CDR1 is SGHRS and CDR2 is YFSETQ. CDR3 size: 14 residues. Trimming took 0 bases from V and 1 from J, leaving 7 bases between them. CDR3 DNA sequence: TGCGCCAGCAGCTTGGGAGGGCAGAACACTGAAGCTTTCTTT. Translated: CASSLGGQNTEAFF.